The 9 T cell receptor beta chains given below trace back to one sample, sequenced in a study of T cell responses to AZD1222 COVID-19 vaccine. Clones were read by immunoSEQ multiplex PCR, and TCRdb kept only the in-frame ones, dropping some. The sample carries about 140,000 clones, around 92% recorded once. The sample in question was peripheral blood, obtained 28 days after the second AZD1222 dose. Receptors were obtained from an adult who received the AZD1222 COVID-19 vaccine.

This clone was seen a single time. J is TRBJ2-5 and V is TRBV11-2; TRBD2 matches 16 bases. The CDR3 is 17 residues long. J lost 5 bases, V lost 5 bases, and 8 bases had no gene match. Germline V lookup: CDR1 SGHAT, CDR2 FQNNGV. The CDR3 region is CASSPGLAGGVEETQYF. The CDR3 nucleotides are TGTGCCAGCAGCCCGGGACTAGCGGGAGGGGTTGAGGAGACCCAGTACTTC.

The chain has TRBV19 and TRBJ1-2; D is undetermined. V lost 3 bases and J 5 bases, leaving 4 bases between the germline ends. The CDR3 has 11 residues. Germline values: CDR1 LNHDA, CDR2 SQIVND (reference sequence). This chain's CDR3 is CASSMVYGYTF. Written as DNA, the CDR3 is TGTGCCAGTAGTATGGTTTATGGCTACACCTTC.

The chain couples TRBV4-2 to TRBJ1-5; no reliable D call. The CDR3 has 14 residues. The ends were cut back, 0 bases at V and 5 bases at J, with 8 bases in the middle. Per germline, CDR1 LGHNA and CDR2 YNFKEQ. Here the CDR3 DNA reads TGTGCCAGCAGCCAAGACTCAAGAGATCAGCCCCAGCATTTT. Amino acid sequence: CASSQDSRDQPQHF.

The chain links TRBV6-1 to TRBJ2-1; 13 nucleotides agree with TRBD2. The CDR3 is 17 residues long. V was pared by 4 bases and J by 0 bases, with 3 bases of the junction left unmatched. CDR1 and CDR2 (germline): MNHNS, SASEGT. CDR3 coding DNA: TGTGCCAGCAGTGTACTAGCGGGAGGGAGCTCCTACAATGAGCAGTTCTTC. Translation: CASSVLAGGSSYNEQFF.

The genes are TRBV19 and TRBJ2-5; D remains ambiguous. V lost 4 bases and J lost 0, with 6 bases in between. The CDR3 totals 13 residues. The V gene's germline CDR1 is LNHDA and CDR2 SQIVND (reference sequence). CDR3 nucleotide sequence: TGTGCCAGTAGTAGGGGTTACCAAGAGACCCAGTACTTC. Encoded protein: CASSRGYQETQYF.

J is TRBJ2-1 and V is TRBV13; no clear D. V shed 7 bases and J shed 8 bases, with 18 bases lying between them. The CDR3 covers 14 residues. CDR1 is PRHDT and CDR2 is FYEKMQ in the germline V gene (reference sequence). CDR3 nucleotide sequence: TGTGCCAGCATCAACTCCGAGTCTGGCGATGAGCAGTTCTTC. The encoded protein is CASINSESGDEQFF.

V gene TRBV5-1 combines with J gene TRBJ2-1; TRBD2 aligns across 8 bases. The length of the CDR3 is 16 residues. Trimming removed 2 bases from V and 5 bases from J; junction bases left unmatched: 9. The germline V gene has CDR1 SGHRS and CDR2 YFSETQ. This CDR3 is CASSLGLLAGHNEQFF. DNA for the CDR3: TGCGCCAGCAGCTTAGGTCTTCTAGCGGGCCACAATGAGCAGTTCTTC.

V and J are TRBV11-2 and TRBJ2-7; D is possibly TRBD1 (6 bases). The CDR3 is 14 amino acids. Germline CDR1 is SGHAT and CDR2 is FQNNGV. V gave up 3 bases and J gave up 0 bases, with 9 bases separating them. This chain's CDR3 is CASSFGTNSYEQYF. DNA of the CDR3: TGTGCCAGCAGCTTCGGGACAAACTCCTACGAGCAGTACTTC.

This clone was observed a single time. The gene calls are TRBV6-5 and TRBJ1-2, with 8 bases lining up with TRBD1. Trimming removed 3 bases from V and 8 bases from J; junction bases left unmatched: 8. The CDR3 is 14 residues long. CDR1 and CDR2 from the germline V gene are MNHEY and SVGAGI. The CDR3 nucleotides read TGTGCCAGCAGTTATAAGCCAGGGGGCGGCGGCTACACCTTC. This translates into CASSYKPGGGGYTF.